The 5 T cell receptor beta chains listed next were all sequenced from one sample in a study of T cell responses to AZD1222 COVID-19 vaccine (TCRdb year 2021). The library relied on the immunoSEQ multiplex PCR assay. TCRdb carries this immuneACCESS record with in-frame sequences only. Its versions omit some clonotypes, under half of them owing to an unresolved V gene in the studies checked, with the rest unexplained. Counted in this sample were some 130,000 clones; around 90% of them appeared once. Together, the top ten hold about 17% of the sample. What this sample's time point label stands for: baseline before first vaccination. The label giving this sample's treatment or condition can be read as: meningococcal conjugate vaccine given as trial control. Specimen: peripheral blood, collected on day 0 of MenACWY control vaccination. The receptors shown here come from an adult in good health.

The rearrangement uses TRBV5-1 and TRBJ2-7, with 13 bases aligning to TRBD2. After removal of 2 bases from V and 1 base from J, the junction contained 3 bases not matched to a gene. Germline values: CDR1 SGHRS, CDR2 YFSETQ. The CDR3 contains 16 residues. CDR3 sequence: CASSFLLAGGSYEQYF. The CDR3 coding sequence is TGCGCCAGCAGCTTTCTACTAGCGGGAGGGTCCTACGAGCAGTACTTC.

The chain combines TRBV30 with TRBJ1-1, with D unclear. Germline V CDR1 and CDR2: GTSNPN, SVGIG (reference sequence). The CDR3 consists of 13 residues. V lost 0 bases to trimming and J lost 3 bases, with 8 bases between them. CDR3 DNA: TGTGCCTGGAGTGTGAGCGAGTACACTGAAGCTTTCTTT. As protein: CAWSVSEYTEAFF.

The chain carries TRBV30 and TRBJ2-2; TRBD2 matches 10 bases. Germline CDR1 GTSNPN, CDR2 SVGIG (reference sequence). J lost 0 bases, V lost 4 bases, and 2 bases had no gene match. The length of the CDR3 is 15 residues. The chain's CDR3 is CAWKGLASNTGELFF. DNA of the CDR3: TGTGCCTGGAAGGGACTAGCGTCGAACACCGGGGAGCTGTTTTTT.

This clone has more than one count but fewer than ten. This rearrangement joins TRBV7-8 to TRBJ2-7; D not resolved. With 3 bases removed from V and 3 bases from J, the gap between germline ends came to 12 bases. The CDR3 is 14 amino acids. Germline CDR1 SGHVS, CDR2 FQNEAQ. CDR3 sequence reads: CASSFNYPRYEQYF. CDR3 DNA sequence: TGTGCCAGCAGCTTCAACTATCCCCGCTACGAGCAGTACTTC.

V gene TRBV30 combines with J gene TRBJ1-1; D is unresolved. The CDR3 is 11 amino acids. The V gene's germline CDR1 is GTSNPN and CDR2 SVGIG (reference sequence). Trimming took 2 bases from V and 7 from J, leaving 8 bases between them. The CDR3 nucleotides read TGTGCCTGGAGTCCCGCCCTTGAAGCTTTCTTT. This gives the protein CAWSPALEAFF.